Detailed here is one T cell receptor (beta chain). This clone registers as medium-sized (0.01 to 0.1%) within its sample. Its antigen has not been determined. No qualities accompany the bases; no much larger clone lies one base away. This specimen belongs to a study of tissue T cells after allogeneic stem cell transplantation (dated 2022 in TCRdb). About the full investigation: If a tissue had multiple samples, a pathologist reviewed H&E sections so that samples with histologically apparent lymphocytes got priority for sequencing. Using research autopsies of patients with and without GVHD, plus mouse models of GVHD, the study profiled TCR beta repertoires across many tissues. The human arm was a prospective observational study without blinding or randomization.

The CDR3 has 15 amino acids, counting the end cysteine and phenylalanine. Kept here is only the CDR3 DNA, which spans 45 bases and is read in frame from base 1. Sequences MNHNS (CDR1) and SASEGT (CDR2) are obtained from the germline V gene. V is pared back by 3 bases and J by 7 bases, with 18 bases lying between the germline termini. To prepare the library, the immunoSEQ multiplex PCR assay was applied. Adaptive Biotechnologies performed TCRbeta CDR3 sequencing at survey depth and reported CDR3 sequences, V/J genes, productive frequency, and template counts. Amplification of TCR beta CDR3 regions was performed from genomic DNA rather than from RNA. The paper's data handling went like this. Jensen-Shannon divergence served to quantify pairwise repertoire overlap between tissues, with 0 meaning identical and 1 meaning complete divergence. Based on pairwise JSD values, tissues were grouped by single-linkage agglomerative hierarchical clustering, and the results were shown as dendrograms. GLIPH2 was run on all patient samples with simulation_depth 1000, kmer_min_depth 3 and cdr3_length_cutoff 8, and groups with more than two unique CDR3s were retained. A standardized tissue-overlap score was generated by extrapolating Jaccard GLIPH-group overlap across patients to a standard repertoire size of 1000 clones. To look at how diversity was associated with clinical or experimental variables, linear mixed-effect models were used, with tissue treated as a fixed effect and individual treated as a random effect. TCRdb limited this immuneACCESS table to in-frame rearrangements with V and J called. A share of clones is missing; checked studies link under half to unresolved V genes, and the rest is unexplained. V, J and clone size are taken as reported in that table, and D and trimming were inferred from the DNA itself. The sample profile shows 5,500 to 7,500 clones; 69% of them were found once. The top ten constitute roughly 26% of the sample.

The sample's time point, from its label and the paper: human tissue collected at research (rapid) autopsy. Three non-HCT comparator patients with other cancers, who had at least five GI tract samples and no known GI disease at death, were retrospectively selected. After a median post-mortem interval of roughly 8.9 hours, the autopsy tissues collected included GI sites spanning esophagus to rectum, along with liver, skin and lymphoid organs including spleen. Each autopsy specimen was cut in two, with one portion flash-frozen in liquid nitrogen and the remainder formalin-fixed, and the outer muscle layers of GI specimens were removed. Genomic DNA was extracted from frozen tissues using the Mag-Bind Blood & Tissue DNA HDQ 96 Kit on a Chemagic 360 or the DNeasy Blood & Tissue Kit. Because of concern about red blood cell contamination, extracted DNA was further purified using the Genomic DNA Clean & Concentrator-25 kit.

General findings and caveats noted by the study authors: Within patients, how anatomically similar tissues were was a major factor shaping TCR repertoire composition, regardless of disease or transplant status. In both patients and mice, T cells from blood and spleen picked up only a limited part of the TCR repertoire that was detected in tissues. The patient cohort was small and varied clinically, and sampling depth was recognized as a limitation. Few T cell clones were found to be shared across patients, but shared repertoire signatures across patients were revealed in a tissue-specific fashion by motif-based clustering. No blood samples were available from the non-GVHD comparator patients. Which tissue TCRs were alloreactive or antigen-specific was not determined in the study, and some of the clones might have been host cells that persisted.

This receptor chain uses TRBV6-1 and TRBJ1-1; the D region possibly corresponds to TRBD1 (6 bases align). This receptor was obtained from a woman aged 18 to 55 with breast cancer. The source was tissue from the stomach, collected at autopsy. The encoded CDR3 is CASSEGAGDWGEAFF. The DNA sequence follows: TGTGCCAGCAGTGAGGGGGCAGGGGATTGGGGTGAAGCTTTCTTT.